The subject of this entry is one T cell receptor beta chain. This specimen comes from a study of PD-1 blockade in classical Hodgkin lymphoma. Produced via immunoSEQ multiplex PCR; TCRdb's table is partial and in-frame only. The repertoire holds approximately 89,000 clones, with 65% to 85% as singletons. As for time point: cycle 4 day 1 (C4D1), after less than seven weeks of nivolumab. Brentuximab vedotin exposure varied, and every patient relapsed after autologous stem cell transplantation. The sequencing here drew on peripheral blood mononuclear cells (PBMCs), taken before the fourth cycle of nivolumab. The source is a human donor with classical Hodgkin lymphoma.

CDR3 bases: TGTGCCAGTAAGGACAGGGTTGGCAATCAGCCCCAGCATTTT. Encoded protein: CASKDRVGNQPQHF. The chain carries TRBV27 and TRBJ1-5; 8 bases align to TRBD1. Germline V lookup: CDR1 MNHEY, CDR2 SMNVEV (reference sequence). CDR3 length: 14 amino acids. The V segment lost 9 bases and the J segment 2 bases; nucleotides outside the gene matches: 6.